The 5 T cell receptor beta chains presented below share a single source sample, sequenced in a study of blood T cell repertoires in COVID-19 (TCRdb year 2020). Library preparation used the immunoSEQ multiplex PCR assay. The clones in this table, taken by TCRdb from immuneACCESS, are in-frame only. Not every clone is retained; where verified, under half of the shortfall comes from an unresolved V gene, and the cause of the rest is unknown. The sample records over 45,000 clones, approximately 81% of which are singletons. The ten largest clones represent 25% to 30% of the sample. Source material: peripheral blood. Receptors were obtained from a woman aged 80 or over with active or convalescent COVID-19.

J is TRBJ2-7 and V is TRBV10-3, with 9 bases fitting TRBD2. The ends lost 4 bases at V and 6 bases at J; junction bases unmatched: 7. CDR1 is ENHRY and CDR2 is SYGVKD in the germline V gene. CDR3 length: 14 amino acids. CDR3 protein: CAISARGGVREQYF. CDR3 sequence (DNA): TGTGCCATCAGTGCGCGGGGGGGGGTCCGCGAGCAGTACTTC.

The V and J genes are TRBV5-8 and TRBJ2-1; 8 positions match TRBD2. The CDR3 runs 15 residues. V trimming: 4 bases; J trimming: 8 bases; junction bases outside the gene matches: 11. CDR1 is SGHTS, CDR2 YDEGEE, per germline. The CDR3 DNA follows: TGTGCCAGCAGCGTGGGGGGACTAGGATTCGATGAGCAGTTCTTC. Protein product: CASSVGGLGFDEQFF. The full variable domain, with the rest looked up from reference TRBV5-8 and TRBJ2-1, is EAGVTQSPTHLIKTRGQQATLRCSPISGHTSVYWYQQALGLGLQFLLWYDEGEERNRGNFPPRFSGRQFPNYSSELNVNALELEDSALYLCASSVGGLGFDEQFFGPGTRLTVL.

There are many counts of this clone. CDR3 bases: TGTGCCAGCAGCTTAGGGGCTAGCGGGGCTTCAACAGATACGCAGTATTTT. Encoded protein: CASSLGASGASTDTQYF. This rearrangement joins TRBV7-9 to TRBJ2-3; TRBD2 aligns across 9 bases. The CDR3 is 17 amino acids. V shed 1 base and J 3 bases; nucleotides not matched to a gene: 8. Germline V CDR1 and CDR2: SEHNR, FQNEAQ (reference sequence). Using reference TRBV7-9 and TRBJ2-3 for the parts outside the CDR3, the full variable domain is DTGVSQNPRHKITKRGQNVTFRCDPISEHNRLYWYRQTLGQGPEFLTYFQNEAQLEKSRLLSDRFSAERPKGSFSTLEIQRTEQGDSAMYLCASSLGASGASTDTQYFGPGTRLTVL.

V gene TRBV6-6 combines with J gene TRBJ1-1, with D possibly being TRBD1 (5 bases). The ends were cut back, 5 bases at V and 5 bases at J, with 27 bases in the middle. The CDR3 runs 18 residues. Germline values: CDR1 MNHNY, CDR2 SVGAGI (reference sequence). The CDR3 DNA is TGTGCCAGCAGTCTTACGTGGGGGGGAACAGGCTTTGGGACTGAAGCTTTCTTT. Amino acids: CASSLTWGGTGFGTEAFF.

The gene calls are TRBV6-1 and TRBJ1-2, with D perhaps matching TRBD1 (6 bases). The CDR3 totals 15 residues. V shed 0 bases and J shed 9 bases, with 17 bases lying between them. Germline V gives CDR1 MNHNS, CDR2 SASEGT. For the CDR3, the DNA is TGTGCCAGCAGTGAAGCGTCCCAGGGGTGGGATAGCTACACCTTC. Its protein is CASSEASQGWDSYTF.